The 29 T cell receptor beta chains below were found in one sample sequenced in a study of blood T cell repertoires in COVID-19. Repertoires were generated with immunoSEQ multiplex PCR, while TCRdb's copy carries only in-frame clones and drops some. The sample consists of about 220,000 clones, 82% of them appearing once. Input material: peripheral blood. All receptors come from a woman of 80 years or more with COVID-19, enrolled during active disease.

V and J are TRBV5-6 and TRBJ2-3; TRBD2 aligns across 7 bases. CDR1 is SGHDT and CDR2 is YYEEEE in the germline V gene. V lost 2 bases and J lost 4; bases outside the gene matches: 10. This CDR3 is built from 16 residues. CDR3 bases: TGTGCCAGCAGCTTATATACGGGAGGCCCTCCAGATACGCAGTATTTT. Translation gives CASSLYTGGPPDTQYF.

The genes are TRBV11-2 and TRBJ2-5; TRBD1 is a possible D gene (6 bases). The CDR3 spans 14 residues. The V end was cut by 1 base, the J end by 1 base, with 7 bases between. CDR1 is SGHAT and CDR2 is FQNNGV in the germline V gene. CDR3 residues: CASSLVRGQETQYF. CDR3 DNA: TGTGCCAGCAGCTTAGTCAGGGGCCAAGAGACCCAGTACTTC.

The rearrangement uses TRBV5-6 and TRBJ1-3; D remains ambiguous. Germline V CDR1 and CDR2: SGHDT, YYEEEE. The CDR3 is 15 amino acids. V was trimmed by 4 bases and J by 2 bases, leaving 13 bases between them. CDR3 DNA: TGTGCCAGCAGCGCCTCCGGGAAAACTGGAAACACCATATATTTT. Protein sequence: CASSASGKTGNTIYF.

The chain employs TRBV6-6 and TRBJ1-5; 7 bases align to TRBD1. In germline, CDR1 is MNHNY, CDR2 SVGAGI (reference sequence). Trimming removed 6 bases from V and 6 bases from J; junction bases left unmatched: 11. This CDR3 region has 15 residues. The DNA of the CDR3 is TGTGCCAGCAGCCCGAGTAGGGGGCTCGGTCAGCCCCAGCATTTT. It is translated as CASSPSRGLGQPQHF.

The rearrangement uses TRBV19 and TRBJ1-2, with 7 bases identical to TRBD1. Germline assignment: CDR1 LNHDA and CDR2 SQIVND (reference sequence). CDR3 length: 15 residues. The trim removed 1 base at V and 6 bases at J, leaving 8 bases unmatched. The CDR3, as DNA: TGTGCCAGTAGTATAGCGAATACAGGGGAGGATGGCTACACCTTC. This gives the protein CASSIANTGEDGYTF.

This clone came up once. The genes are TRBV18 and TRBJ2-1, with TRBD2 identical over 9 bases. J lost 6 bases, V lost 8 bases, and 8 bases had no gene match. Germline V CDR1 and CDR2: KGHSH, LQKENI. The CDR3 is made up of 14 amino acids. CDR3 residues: CASLGLAGFNEQFF. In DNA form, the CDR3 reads TGTGCCAGCCTCGGGCTAGCGGGATTCAATGAGCAGTTCTTC.

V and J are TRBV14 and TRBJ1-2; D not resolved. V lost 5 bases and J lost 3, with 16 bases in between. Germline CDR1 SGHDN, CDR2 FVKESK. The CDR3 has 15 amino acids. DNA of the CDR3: TGTGCCAGCAGCAGACTCGGAGTCGGATACTATGGCTACACCTTC. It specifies CASSRLGVGYYGYTF. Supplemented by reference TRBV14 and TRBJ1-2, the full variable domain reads EAGVTQFPSHSVIEKGQTVTLRCDPISGHDNLYWYRRVMGKEIKFLLHFVKESKQDESGMPNNRFLAERTGGTYSTLKVQPAELEDSGVYFCASSRLGVGYYGYTFGSGTRLTVV.

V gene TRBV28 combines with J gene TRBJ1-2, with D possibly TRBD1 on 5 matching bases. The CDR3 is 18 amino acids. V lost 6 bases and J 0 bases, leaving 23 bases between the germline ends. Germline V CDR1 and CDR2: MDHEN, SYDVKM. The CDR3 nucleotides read TGTGCCAGCAGGTACCTTTTCTCACGCGGGGCCACTAACTATGGCTACACCTTC. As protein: CASRYLFSRGATNYGYTF.

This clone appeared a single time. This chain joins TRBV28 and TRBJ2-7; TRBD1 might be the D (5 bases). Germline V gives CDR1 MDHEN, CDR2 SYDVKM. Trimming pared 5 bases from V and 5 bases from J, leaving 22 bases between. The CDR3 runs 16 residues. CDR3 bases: TGTGCCAGCAGTCGTCCCCAGGGAAATGGTCGTAACGAGCAGTACTTC. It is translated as CASSRPQGNGRNEQYF.

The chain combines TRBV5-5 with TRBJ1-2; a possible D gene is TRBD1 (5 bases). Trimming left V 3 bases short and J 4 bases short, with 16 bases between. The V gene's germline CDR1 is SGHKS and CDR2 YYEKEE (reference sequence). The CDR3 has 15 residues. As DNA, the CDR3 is TGTGCCAGCAGCTCCCCTCAACAGGCCACCTATGGCTACACCTTC. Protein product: CASSSPQQATYGYTF. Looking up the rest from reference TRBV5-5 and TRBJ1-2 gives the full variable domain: DAGVTQSPTHLIKTRGQQVTLRCSPISGHKSVSWYQQVLGQGPQFIFQYYEKEERGRGNFPDRFSARQFPNYSSELNVNALLLGDSALYLCASSSPQQATYGYTFGSGTRLTVV.

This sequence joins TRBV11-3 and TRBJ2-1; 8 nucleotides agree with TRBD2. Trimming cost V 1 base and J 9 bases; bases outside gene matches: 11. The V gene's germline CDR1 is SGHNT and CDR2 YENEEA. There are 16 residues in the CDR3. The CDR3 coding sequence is TGTGCCAGCAGCTTAGGTTTCCCGGGACTAGACGTTGAGCAGTTCTTC. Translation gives CASSLGFPGLDVEQFF.

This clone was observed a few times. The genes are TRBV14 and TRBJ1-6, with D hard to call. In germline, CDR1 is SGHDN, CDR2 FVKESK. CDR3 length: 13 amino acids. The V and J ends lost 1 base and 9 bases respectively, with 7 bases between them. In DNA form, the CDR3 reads TGTGCCAGCAGCCAAGTCTTGAGTTCACCCCTCCACTTT. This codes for CASSQVLSSPLHF.

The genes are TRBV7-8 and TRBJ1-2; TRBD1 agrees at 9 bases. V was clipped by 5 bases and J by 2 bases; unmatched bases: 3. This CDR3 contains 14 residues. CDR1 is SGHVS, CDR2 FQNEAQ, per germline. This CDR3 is CASSTGTGNYGYTF. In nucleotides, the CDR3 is TGTGCCAGCAGCACTGGGACAGGGAACTATGGCTACACCTTC.

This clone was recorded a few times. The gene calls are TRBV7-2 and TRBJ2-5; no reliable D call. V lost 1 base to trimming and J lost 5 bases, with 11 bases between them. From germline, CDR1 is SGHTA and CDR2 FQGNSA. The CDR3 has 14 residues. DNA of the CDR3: TGTGCCAGCAGCTTAGAACCCTCGGTGGAGACCCAGTACTTC. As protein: CASSLEPSVETQYF.

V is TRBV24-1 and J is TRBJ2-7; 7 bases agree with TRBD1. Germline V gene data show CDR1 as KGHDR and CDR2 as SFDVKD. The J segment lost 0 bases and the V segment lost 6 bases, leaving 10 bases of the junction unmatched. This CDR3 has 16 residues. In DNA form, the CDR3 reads TGTGCCACCAGTCCTAATAGCCGGGACAGCTCCTACGAGCAGTACTTC. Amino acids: CATSPNSRDSSYEQYF.

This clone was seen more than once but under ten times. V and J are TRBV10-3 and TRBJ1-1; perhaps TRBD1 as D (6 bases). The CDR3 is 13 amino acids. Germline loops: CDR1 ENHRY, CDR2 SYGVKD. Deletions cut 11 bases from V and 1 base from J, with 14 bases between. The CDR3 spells CASSQGTNTEAFF. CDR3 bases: TGTGCCTCTTCGCAGGGGACGAACACTGAAGCTTTCTTT.

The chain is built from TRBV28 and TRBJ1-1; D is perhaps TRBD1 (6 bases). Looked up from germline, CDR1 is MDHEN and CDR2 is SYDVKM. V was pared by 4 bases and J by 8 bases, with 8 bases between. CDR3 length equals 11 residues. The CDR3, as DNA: TGTGCCAGCAGTTCCCAGGGGGAAGCTTTCTTT. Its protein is CASSSQGEAFF.

This CDR3 is CASSPRVITRAQPQHF. The DNA for the CDR3 is TGTGCCAGCTCACCACGCGTCATAACGAGGGCCCAGCCCCAGCATTTT. The J gene is TRBJ1-5, the V gene TRBV18; D is unresolved. From germline, CDR1 is KGHSH and CDR2 LQKENI. Trimming shortened V by 1 base and J by 7 bases, and 17 bases separated the two germline ends. The CDR3 loop spans 16 amino acids.

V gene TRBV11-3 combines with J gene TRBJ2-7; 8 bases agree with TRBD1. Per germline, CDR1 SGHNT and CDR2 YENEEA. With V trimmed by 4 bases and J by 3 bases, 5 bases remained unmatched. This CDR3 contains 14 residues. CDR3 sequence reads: CASSSGTGDYEQYF. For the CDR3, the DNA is TGTGCCAGCAGCTCAGGGACAGGCGACTACGAGCAGTACTTC.

CDR3 region: CASSDYGPNYGYTF. In DNA, the CDR3 is TGTGCCAGCAGTGATTATGGGCCGAACTATGGCTACACCTTC. The V and J genes are TRBV2 and TRBJ1-2; D unclear. The CDR3 has 14 amino acids. The V end was cut by 3 bases, the J end by 2 bases, with 10 bases between. Germline V gene data show CDR1 as SNHLY and CDR2 as FYNNEI.

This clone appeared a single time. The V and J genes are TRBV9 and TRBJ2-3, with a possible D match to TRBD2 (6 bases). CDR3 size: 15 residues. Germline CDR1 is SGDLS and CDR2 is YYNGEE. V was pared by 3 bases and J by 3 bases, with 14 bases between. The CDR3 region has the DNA TGTGCCAGCAGCGCCAAGGGCGGGGAAACAGATACGCAGTATTTT. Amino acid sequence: CASSAKGGETDTQYF. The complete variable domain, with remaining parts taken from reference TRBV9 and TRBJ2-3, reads DSGVTQTPKHLITATGQRVTLRCSPRSGDLSVYWYQQSLDQGLQFLIQYYNGEERAKGNILERFSAQQFPDLHSELNLSSLELGDSALYFCASSAKGGETDTQYFGPGTRLTVL.

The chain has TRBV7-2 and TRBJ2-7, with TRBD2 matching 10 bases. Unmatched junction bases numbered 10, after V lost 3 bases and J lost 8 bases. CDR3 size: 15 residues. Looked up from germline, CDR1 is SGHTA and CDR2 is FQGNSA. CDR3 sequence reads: CASSLRSGREYKQYF. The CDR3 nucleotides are TGTGCCAGCAGCTTGAGGAGCGGGAGGGAGTACAAGCAGTACTTC.

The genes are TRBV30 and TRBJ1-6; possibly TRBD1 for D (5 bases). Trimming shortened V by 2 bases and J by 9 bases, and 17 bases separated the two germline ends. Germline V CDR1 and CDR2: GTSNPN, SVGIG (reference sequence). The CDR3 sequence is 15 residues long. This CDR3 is CAWSPGSGGVSPLHF. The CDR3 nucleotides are TGTGCCTGGAGTCCAGGGTCTGGGGGGGTTTCACCCCTCCACTTT. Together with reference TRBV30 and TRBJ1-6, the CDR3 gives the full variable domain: SQTIHQWPATLVQPVGSPLSLECTVEGTSNPNLYWYRQAAGRGLQLLFYSVGIGQISSEVPQNLSASRPQDRQFILSSKKLLLSDSGFYLCAWSPGSGGVSPLHFGNGTRLTVT.

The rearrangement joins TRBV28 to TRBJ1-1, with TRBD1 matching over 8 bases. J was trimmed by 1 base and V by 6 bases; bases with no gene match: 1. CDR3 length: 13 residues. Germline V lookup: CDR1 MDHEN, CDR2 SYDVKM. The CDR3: CASRDRENTEAFF. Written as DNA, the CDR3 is TGTGCCAGCAGGGACAGGGAGAACACTGAAGCTTTCTTT.

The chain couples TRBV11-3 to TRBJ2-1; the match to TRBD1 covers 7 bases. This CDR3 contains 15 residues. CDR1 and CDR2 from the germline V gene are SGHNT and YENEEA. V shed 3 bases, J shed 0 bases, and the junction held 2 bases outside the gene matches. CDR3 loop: CASSFGTVSYNEQFF. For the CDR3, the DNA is TGTGCCAGCAGCTTCGGGACAGTCTCCTACAATGAGCAGTTCTTC.

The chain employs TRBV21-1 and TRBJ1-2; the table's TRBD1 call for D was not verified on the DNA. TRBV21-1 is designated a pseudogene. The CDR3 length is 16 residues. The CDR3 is CASSNLTGVLYSGYTF. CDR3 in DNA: TGTGCCAGCAGCAACTTGACAGGGGTGCTCTATAGCGGCTACACCTTC.

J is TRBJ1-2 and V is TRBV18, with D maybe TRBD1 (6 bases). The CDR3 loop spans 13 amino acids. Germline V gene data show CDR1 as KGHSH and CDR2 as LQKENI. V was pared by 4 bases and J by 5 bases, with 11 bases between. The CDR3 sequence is CASSQDSKYGYTF. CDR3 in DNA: TGTGCCAGCTCACAGGACAGCAAGTATGGCTACACCTTC.

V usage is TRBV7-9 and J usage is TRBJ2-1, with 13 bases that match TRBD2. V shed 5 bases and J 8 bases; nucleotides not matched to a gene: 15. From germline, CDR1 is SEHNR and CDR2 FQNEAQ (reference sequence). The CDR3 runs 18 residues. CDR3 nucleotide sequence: TGTGCCAGCAGCCCACTACAGGGACTAGCGGGATTGGGGGATGAGCAGTTCTTC. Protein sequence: CASSPLQGLAGLGDEQFF.

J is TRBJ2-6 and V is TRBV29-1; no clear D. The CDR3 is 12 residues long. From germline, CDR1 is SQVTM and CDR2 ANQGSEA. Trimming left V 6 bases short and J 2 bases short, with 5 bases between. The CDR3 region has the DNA TGCAGCGTCCTCGCTGGGGCCAACGTCCTGACTTTC. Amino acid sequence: CSVLAGANVLTF.